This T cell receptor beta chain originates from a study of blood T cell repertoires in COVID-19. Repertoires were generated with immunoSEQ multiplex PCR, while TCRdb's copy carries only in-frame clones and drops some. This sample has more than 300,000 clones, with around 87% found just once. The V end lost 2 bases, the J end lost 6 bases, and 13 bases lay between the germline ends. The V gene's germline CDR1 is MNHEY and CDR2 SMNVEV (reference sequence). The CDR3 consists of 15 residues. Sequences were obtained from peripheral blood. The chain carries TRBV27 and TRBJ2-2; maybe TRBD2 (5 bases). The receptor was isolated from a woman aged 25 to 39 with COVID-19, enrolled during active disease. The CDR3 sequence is CASSLKAGLAGELFF. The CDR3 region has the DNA TGTGCCAGCAGTTTAAAGGCGGGCCTCGCCGGGGAGCTGTTTTTT.